The next 5 T cell receptor beta chains were all read from a single sample in a study of technical replicates of blood from four donors. Sequencing used immunoSEQ multiplex PCR; TCRdb keeps in-frame clones, though not all of them. The data contain approximately 51,000 clones, roughly 95% of them seen just once; the ten biggest clones take up around 4%. Sequencing was done on a sample of PBMCs. The receptor set was obtained from a human donor in good health. Some clones in this sample may be carry-over from other donors' samples.

The chain has TRBV7-2 and TRBJ1-5; 7 nucleotides align to TRBD1. The trim removed 5 bases at V and 6 bases at J, leaving 7 bases unmatched. Germline V CDR1 and CDR2: SGHTA, FQGNSA. The CDR3 runs to 14 residues. CDR3 DNA sequence: TGTGCCAGCAGCCCAAACAGGGGCGGTCAGCCCCAGCATTTT. Protein product: CASSPNRGGQPQHF.

The rearrangement links TRBV27 to TRBJ2-6, with 7 bases fitting TRBD1. The V gene's germline CDR1 is MNHEY and CDR2 SMNVEV (reference sequence). CDR3 length: 19 residues. V dropped 5 bases and J dropped 0; count of bases not matched to a gene: 13. The CDR3 DNA reads TGTGCCAGCAGTGCGACCGGGACAGTGTTAATCTCTGGGGCCAACGTCCTGACTTTC. Translated: CASSATGTVLISGANVLTF.

V usage is TRBV7-9 and J usage is TRBJ2-3, with 9 nucleotides matching TRBD2. V lost 7 bases and J lost 0; bases outside the gene matches: 2. Germline CDR1 reads SEHNR; CDR2 reads FQNEAQ (reference sequence). The CDR3 sequence is 14 residues long. CDR3 amino acids: CASTTSGSTDTQYF. The CDR3 nucleotides read TGTGCCAGCACCACTAGCGGGAGCACAGATACGCAGTATTTT.

The chain employs TRBV5-4 and TRBJ2-5; 13 bases match TRBD2. V lost 2 bases and J lost 4; bases outside the gene matches: 8. The germline gives CDR1 SGHNT, CDR2 YYREEE (reference sequence). The CDR3 has 17 residues. CDR3 protein: CASSLTSGGALVETQYF. The CDR3 DNA is TGTGCCAGCAGCTTAACTAGCGGGGGGGCATTGGTAGAGACCCAGTACTTC.

This chain links TRBV4-2 with TRBJ2-7; 8 nucleotides match TRBD1. This CDR3 has 14 residues. The V segment lost 1 base and the J segment 7 bases; nucleotides outside the gene matches: 6. From germline, CDR1 is LGHNA and CDR2 YNFKEQ. The CDR3 nucleotides are TGTGCCAGCAGCCAAGCCGGACAGGGTGGTGAGCAGTACTTC. This encodes CASSQAGQGGEQYF.